The T cell receptor beta chain under discussion was sequenced for a study of OX40 agonist ivuxolimab in advanced cancers. Study observations and caveats: In a subset of nonresponders, normalized T-cell clonal expansion was also low. The mean number of expanded clones was higher in CD8+ T cells than in CD4+.

This CDR3 is 15 amino acids long. CDR1 SQVTM and CDR2 ANQGSEA come from the germline V gene. The V segment lost 2 bases and the J segment 0 bases; nucleotides outside the gene matches: 7. Libraries were prepared by immunoSEQ multiplex PCR; TCRdb keeps only in-frame clonotypes and omits some of them. Here the sample spans around 30,000 clones, 90% being singletons. This clone was detected only a few times. What it binds is unknown. It was autoimmune disease history or systemic immunosuppression that excluded patients. The sample consisted of CD4+ or CD8+ T cells sorted from blood, taken in a trial of the OX40 agonist ivuxolimab. The clonotype comes from an adult with an advanced solid tumor such as melanoma, head and neck, liver or kidney cancer. V is TRBV29-1 and J is TRBJ2-7; 7 bases agree with TRBD2. The CDR3 sequence is CSVELLAEASYEQYF. In nucleotides, the CDR3 is TGCAGCGTTGAACTGCTAGCGGAAGCCTCCTACGAGCAGTACTTC.